The clone carrying this TCR beta chain is a singleton in its sample. The antigen remains undetermined. This sample is part of a study of cytomegalovirus exposure and HLA in healthy donors. Study overall: The Caucasian-associated ancestry cluster contained 81% of the approximately 390 genotyped donors. Study-level results: In vitro checks showed that a few CMV-associated chains really do target CMV antigens. Accurate predictions that matched the HLA-A and HLA-B alleles of most subjects were reportedly made from TCR beta sequences. Later analysis demonstrated an association between a missense DCLRE1C variant and TCR beta V- and J-gene trimming.

The PCR employed 60 Vbeta primers together with 13 Jbeta primers. Generated by immunoSEQ multiplex PCR, the TCRdb table keeps only in-frame clones and is missing some. The sample consists of about 110,000 clones, around three quarters of them appearing once. This CDR3 has 16 amino acids. CDR1 and CDR2 from the germline V gene are MNHEY and SMNVEV (reference sequence). Trimming at V came to 6 bases and at J to 1 base, leaving 9 bases not matched to a gene. Sequencing was performed on PBMCs. The origin of this receptor is a boy younger than 18 in good health and CMV-seronegative. The chain has TRBV27 and TRBJ2-7, with TRBD2 matching over 10 bases. CDR3 amino acids: CASSPGSLAGSYEQYF. The DNA of the CDR3 is TGTGCCAGCAGCCCAGGCTCACTAGCGGGATCCTACGAGCAGTACTTC.